This T cell receptor beta chain was identified in a study of cytomegalovirus exposure and HLA in healthy donors. Germline V lookup: CDR1 SGHVS, CDR2 FNYEAQ. The CDR3 has 17 amino acids. The V and J ends lost 2 bases and 7 bases, in that order; junction bases with no gene match: 10. When sampled, the donors appeared nominally healthy, though they likely had unrecorded immune exposures. Notes on the study in general: It was only CMV serostatus that was available as immune exposure information. It was about 150 TCR beta chains that were listed as cytomegalovirus-associated.

It was with 60 Vbeta and 13 Jbeta primers that the PCR ran. Authors' methods: Later reanalysis found around 74 million unique TCR beta chains, around 10 million of them shared. Clones were read by immunoSEQ multiplex PCR, and TCRdb kept only the in-frame ones, dropping some. V and J calls and clone size are those listed in that table; D and trimming were worked out from the DNA. Altogether more than 150,000 clones are present, approximately 78% being singletons, with the ten largest covering approximately 0.8%. Notes on this clone: Its antigen is unknown.

The rearrangement joins TRBV7-6 to TRBJ2-1; TRBD2 matches 11 bases. Sequenced input: PBMCs. This TCR came from a woman aged 18-29 years in good health and CMV-seronegative. CDR3 DNA: TGTGCCAGCAGCTTAATGGGTCTAGCGGGGGGTCAGAATGAGCAGTTCTTC. Amino acid sequence: CASSLMGLAGGQNEQFF.